This T cell receptor (beta chain) was identified in a study of blood T cell repertoires in COVID-19. This clone was seen only a few times. Generated by immunoSEQ multiplex PCR, the TCRdb table keeps only in-frame clones and is missing some. Among around 270,000 clones listed, 75% to 90% were seen once. The sequenced material came from peripheral blood. The source of this sequence is a man aged 30-40 years with acute or convalescent COVID-19.

In nucleotides, the CDR3 is TGCGCCAGCAAGGAACTAGCGGGGGAAACAGGGGGTACGCAGTATTTT. Residues: CASKELAGETGGTQYF. The genes are TRBV10-2 and TRBJ2-3; 11 nucleotides agree with TRBD2. J lost 8 bases, V lost 7 bases, and 14 bases had no gene match. This CDR3 region has 16 residues. Germline V gives CDR1 WSHSY, CDR2 SAAADI.